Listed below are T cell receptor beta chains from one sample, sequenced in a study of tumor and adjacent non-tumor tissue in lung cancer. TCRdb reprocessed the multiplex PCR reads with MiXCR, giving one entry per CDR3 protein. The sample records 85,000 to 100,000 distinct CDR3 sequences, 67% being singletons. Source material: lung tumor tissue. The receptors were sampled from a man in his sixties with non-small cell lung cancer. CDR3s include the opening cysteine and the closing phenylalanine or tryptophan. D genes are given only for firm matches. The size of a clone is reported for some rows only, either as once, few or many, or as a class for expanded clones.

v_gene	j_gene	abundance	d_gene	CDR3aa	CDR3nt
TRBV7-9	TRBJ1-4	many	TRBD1	CASSPGQAFGVNEKLFF	TGTGCCAGCAGCCCTGGACAGGCTTTTGGGGTTAATGAAAAACTGTTTTTT
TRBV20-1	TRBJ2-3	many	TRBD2	CSARDFYTSGRPPADTQYF	TGCAGTGCTAGAGATTTTTATACTAGCGGGAGGCCCCCCGCAGATACGCAGTATTTT
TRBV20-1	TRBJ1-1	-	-	CSAGRQVPLEAFF	TGCAGTGCGGGAAGACAGGTACCCTTGGAAGCTTTCTTT
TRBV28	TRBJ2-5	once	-	CASNLDGQETQYF	TGTGCCAGTAACCTGGACGGACAAGAGACCCAGTACTTC
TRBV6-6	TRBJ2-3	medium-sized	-	CASSAPSVNTDTQYF	TGTGCCAGCAGCGCCCCTAGCGTAAACACAGATACGCAGTATTTT
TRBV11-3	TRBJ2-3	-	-	CTSSLVGYTDTQYF	TGTACCAGCAGCTTAGTCGGTTACACAGATACACAGTATTTT
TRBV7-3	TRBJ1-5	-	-	CAISAGSNQPQHF	TGTGCCATCAGCGCAGGGAGCAATCAGCCCCAGCATTTT
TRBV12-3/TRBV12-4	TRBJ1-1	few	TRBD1	CASSLTGLLSTEVFF	TGTGCCAGCAGTTTGACAGGGTTACTTTCCACTGAAGTTTTCTTT
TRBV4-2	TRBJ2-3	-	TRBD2	CASSHGTSGSTDTQYF	TGTGCCAGCAGCCATGGGACTAGCGGGTCCACAGATACGCAGTATTTT
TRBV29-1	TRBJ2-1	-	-	CSLGGRDWHFF	TGCAGCCTGGGGGGGCGGGACTGGCACTTCTTC
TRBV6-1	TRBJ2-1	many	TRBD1	CASSRTGQANEQFF	TGTGCCAGCAGCCGGACAGGGCAGGCCAATGAGCAGTTCTTC
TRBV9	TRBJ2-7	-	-	CASSVGDARSSYEQYF	TGTGCCAGCAGCGTAGGTGACGCCAGGAGCTCCTACGAGCAGTACTTC
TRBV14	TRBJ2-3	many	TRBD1	CASSQVPGQGYTQYF	TGTGCCAGCAGCCAAGTACCGGGACAGGGGTACACGCAGTATTTT
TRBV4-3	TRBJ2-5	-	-	CASSHGLRKESQYF	TGCGCCAGCAGCCACGGACTAAGGAAAGAGAGCCAGTACTTC
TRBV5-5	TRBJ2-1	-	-	CASSFDPSNEEFF	TGTGCCAGCAGCTTCGATCCAAGCAATGAGGAGTTCTTC
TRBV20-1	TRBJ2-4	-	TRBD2	CSAREGGKNIQYF	TGCAGTGCTAGAGAGGGAGGGAAAAACATTCAGTACTTC
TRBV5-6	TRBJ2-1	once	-	CASSPGEDREPYNEQFF	TGTGCCAGCAGCCCCGGTGAGGACAGAGAGCCCTACAATGAGCAGTTCTTC
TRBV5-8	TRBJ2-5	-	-	CANSLEGGRETKYF	TGTGCCAACAGCTTGGAAGGGGGCCGGGAGACCAAGTACTTC
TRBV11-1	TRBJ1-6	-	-	CASSIDIYTSPRHF	TGTGCCAGCAGCATAGACATCTATACTTCACCCCGCCACTTT
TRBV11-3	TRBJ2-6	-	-	CASSQYGSGANVLTF	TGTGCCAGCAGCCAATATGGTTCTGGTGCCAACGTCCTGACTTTC
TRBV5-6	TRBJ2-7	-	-	CASSLLSGVDGKYF	TGTGCCAGCAGCTTGTTATCGGGAGTAGACGGGAAGTACTTC
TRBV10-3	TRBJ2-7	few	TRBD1	CAISLRTGSGEQYF	TGTGCCATCAGCCTTCGGACAGGGTCGGGTGAGCAGTACTTC
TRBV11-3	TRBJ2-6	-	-	CASSQQGFLANVLTF	TGTGCTAGCAGCCAACAGGGTTTTTTGGCCAACGTCCTGACTTTC
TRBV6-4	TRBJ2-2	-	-	CASRERAEPTGELFF	TGTGCCAGCAGAGAAAGGGCCGAGCCCACCGGGGAGCTGTTTTTT
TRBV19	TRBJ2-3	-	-	CASTATRAVNTQYF	TGTGCCAGTACCGCGACCAGGGCAGTGAATACGCAGTATTTT
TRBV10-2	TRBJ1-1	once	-	CASKLKGGKTEAFF	TGCGCCAGCAAACTTAAGGGGGGGAAGACTGAAGCTTTCTTT
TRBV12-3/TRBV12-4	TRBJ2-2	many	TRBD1	CASTTWAGGAGELFF	TGTGCCAGCACCACTTGGGCAGGGGGAGCTGGGGAGCTGTTTTTT
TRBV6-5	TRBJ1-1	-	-	CASSYCRDTEAFF	TGTGCCAGCAGTTACTGCAGGGATACTGAAGCTTTCTTT
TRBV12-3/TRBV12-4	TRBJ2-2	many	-	CASSLGRTSSLNTGELFF	TGTGCCAGCAGTTTAGGCAGAACATCAAGTCTAAACACCGGGGAGCTGTTTTTT
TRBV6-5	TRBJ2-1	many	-	CASSSRGNRDFQFF	TGTGCCAGCAGTTCTCGCGGAAACCGGGACTTCCAGTTCTTC
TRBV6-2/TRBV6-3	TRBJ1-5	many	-	CASSFQGMLQPQHF	TGTGCCAGCAGTTTCCAGGGGATGCTTCAGCCCCAGCATTTT
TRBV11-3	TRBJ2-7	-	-	CASSLQGLIYEQYF	TGTGCCAGCAGCCTCCAGGGCCTGATATACGAGCAGTACTTC
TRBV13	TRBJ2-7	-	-	CASSLGGTVDYEQYF	TGTGCCAGCAGCTTGGGGGGGACAGTTGACTACGAGCAGTACTTC
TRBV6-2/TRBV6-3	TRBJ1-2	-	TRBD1	CASSPRDSLVGYGYTF	TGTGCCAGCAGTCCTAGGGACAGCTTGGTCGGCTATGGCTACACCTTC
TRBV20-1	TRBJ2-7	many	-	CSARDPHSRGSDEQYF	TGCAGTGCTAGAGATCCGCACTCCCGTGGTAGCGACGAGCAGTACTTC
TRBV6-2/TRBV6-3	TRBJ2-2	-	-	CADSPTGANTGELFF	TGTGCCGACAGCCCTACCGGGGCCAACACCGGGGAGCTGTTTTTT
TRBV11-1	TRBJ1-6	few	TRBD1	CANGRGQGNNSPLHF	TGTGCCAACGGCCGAGGACAGGGGAACAATTCACCCCTCCACTTT
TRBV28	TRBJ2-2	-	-	CASRYMVTGELFF	TGTGCCAGCAGGTACATGGTTACCGGGGAGCTGTTTTTT
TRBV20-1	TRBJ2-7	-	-	CSAKGRAAGEQYF	TGCAGTGCTAAGGGACGGGCCGCGGGCGAGCAGTACTTC
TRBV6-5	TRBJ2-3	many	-	CASSYASSTDTQYF	TGTGCCAGCAGTTACGCGTCTAGCACAGATACGCAGTATTTT
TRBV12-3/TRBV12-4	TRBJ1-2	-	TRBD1	CATSFRGTGTGYTF	TGTGCCACCAGTTTCCGAGGGACAGGGACTGGCTACACCTTC